These T cell receptor beta chains were read from a single sample in a study of T-cell reconstitution after alpha-beta-depleted transplantation in children. TCRdb re-called the PCR reads through MiXCR, storing one row per CDR3 protein. The sample has about 170,000 distinct CDR3 sequences; around 10% are singletons. The starting material was PBMCs, obtained before TCRalphabeta/CD19-depleted stem cell transplant. These receptors were taken from a boy aged 2 to 10 with acute myeloid leukemia, due to receive a stem cell transplant. The CDR3 runs from the conserved cysteine through the conserved F or W. D genes are given only for firm matches. A clone size is listed for some rows: how often the clone was seen (once, few, many), or a class if it is expanded.

TRBJ2-1 NA TRBD2 TRBV11-1 TGTGCCAGCAGCTTAGCGGGGGGACTAGCGGCCTCCTACAATGAGCAGTTCTTC CASSLAGGLAASYNEQFF
TRBJ1-2 many NA TRBV15 TGTGCCACCAGCAGATCGCCCGAGGCTCGCTATGGCTACACCTTC CATSRSPEARYGYTF
TRBJ2-1 NA NA TRBV9 TGTGCCAGCAGCACTACAGGGCTATCCTACAATGAGCAGTTCTTC CASSTTGLSYNEQFF
TRBJ1-1 many TRBD1 TRBV20-1 TGCAGTGCTAGAGAAGGGACAGCTTACACTGAAGCTTTCTTT CSAREGTAYTEAFF
TRBJ1-6 many TRBD1 TRBV4-1 TGCGCCAGCAGCCAAGAACAGGGGATTAATTCACCCCTCCACTTT CASSQEQGINSPLHF
TRBJ2-1 many NA TRBV7-9 TGTGCCAGCAGACATGACAGTTCTTTGGGCAATGAGCAGTTCTTC CASRHDSSLGNEQFF
TRBJ2-1 many NA TRBV15 TGTGCCACCAGCAGTACAAACAGGAATGAGCAGTTCTTC CATSSTNRNEQFF
TRBJ2-1 many TRBD2 TRBV6-1 TGTGCCAGCAGTGAATTACCGCGGGAGGGCGATGAGCAGTTCTTC CASSELPREGDEQFF
TRBJ2-1 NA NA TRBV20-1 TGCAGTGCTAGTACCCGAACCCACAATGAGCAGTTCTTC CSASTRTHNEQFF
TRBJ2-3 many NA TRBV5-1 TGCGCCAGCAGCACCTCTAGCACAGATACGCAGTATTTT CASSTSSTDTQYF
TRBJ2-3 many TRBD1 TRBV7-6 TGTGCCAGCAGCTCGCTCCTCCATCATCCGGGACAGGGGAACCCAGATACGCAGTATTTT CASSSLLHHPGQGNPDTQYF
TRBJ1-2 many NA TRBV5-1 TGCGCCAGCAGCTTGGAAGCAGGGGTAGGGTATGGCTACACCTTC CASSLEAGVGYGYTF
TRBJ2-1 many TRBD1 TRBV12-3/TRBV12-4 TGTGCCAGCAGCCAGGGACAGACAAATGAGCAGTTCTTC CASSQGQTNEQFF
TRBJ2-3 many NA TRBV7-9 TGTGCCAGCAGCTTAGGGCCAGGGGGGACAGATACGCAGTATTTT CASSLGPGGTDTQYF
TRBJ1-1 many NA TRBV28 TGTGCCAGCAGGCCAGCAGGAGTCGGCAACACTGAAGCTTTCTTT CASRPAGVGNTEAFF
TRBJ1-2 many NA TRBV29-1 TGCAGCGTTGAAGAAGTAGGTTACGGCTACACCTTC CSVEEVGYGYTF
TRBJ1-6 many TRBD1 TRBV5-1 TGCGCCAGCAGCTTGGTTCAGGGGGTCTCCTATAATTCACCCCTCCACTTT CASSLVQGVSYNSPLHF
TRBJ1-2 many NA TRBV20-1 TGCAGTGCTGTTGGGGGCGACTATGGCTACACCTTC CSAVGGDYGYTF
TRBJ2-1 many TRBD2 TRBV4-1 TGCGCCAGCAGCCCGTATAGCGGGAGGGGCAATGAGCAGTTCTTC CASSPYSGRGNEQFF
TRBJ2-1 many NA TRBV11-3 TGTGCCAGCAGCTACTTCGGGAGTTACTACAATGAGCAGTTCTTC CASSYFGSYYNEQFF
TRBJ2-3 many NA TRBV20-1 TGCAGTGCTAGTTTAGGGGGGACTCTTGCAGATACGCAGTATTTT CSASLGGTLADTQYF
TRBJ1-6 once TRBD1 TRBV5-8 TGTGCCAGCAGCCGGACAGGGCGGATCTATAATTCACCCCTCCACTTT CASSRTGRIYNSPLHF
TRBJ2-7 many TRBD2 TRBV20-1 TGCAGTGCTAGAGCGGGCCTAGCGGGAGCGGGAACTAAGTCGGGCTCCTACGAGCAGTACTTC CSARAGLAGAGTKSGSYEQYF
TRBJ1-1 many TRBD1 TRBV6-1 TGTGCCAGCAGTAAGGACAGGGCGAACACTGAAGCTTTCTTT CASSKDRANTEAFF
TRBJ1-6 many NA TRBV28 TGTGCCAGCAGTTTATTACAGTCCGATTCACCCCTCCACTTT CASSLLQSDSPLHF
TRBJ2-2 many TRBD2 TRBV2 TGTGCCAGCAGGATGACTAGCGGGGGGCGGACCGGGGAGCTGTTTTTT CASRMTSGGRTGELFF
TRBJ2-2 many TRBD2 TRBV29-1 TGCAGCGTTGAGGGTGGCGGGGGGGTCGGCACCGGGGAGCTGTTTTTT CSVEGGGGVGTGELFF
TRBJ1-5 many NA TRBV19 TGTGCCAGTAAATTGAGCAGGGGCAATCAGCCCCAGCATTTT CASKLSRGNQPQHF
TRBJ2-5 many NA TRBV7-3 TGTGCCAGCAGACGCGTCGTGACGAAGCCCCAGTACTTC CASRRVVTKPQYF
TRBJ2-7 many NA TRBV28 TGTGCCAGCAGTCGGGACATTTCCTACGAGCAGTACTTC CASSRDISYEQYF
TRBJ1-2 many TRBD1 TRBV20-1 TGCAGTGCAGGGGGCCTTGCACAGGGAAGAGACTATGGCTACACCTTC CSAGGLAQGRDYGYTF
TRBJ1-2 many NA TRBV12-3/TRBV12-4 TGTGCCAGCGGGCCCCTCATGGGGACCGTCTATGGCTACACCTTC CASGPLMGTVYGYTF
TRBJ2-1 NA NA TRBV27 TGTGCCAGCAGTCTCGGGGGGCACGGGCTAAATGAGCAGTTCTTC CASSLGGHGLNEQFF
TRBJ2-1 NA NA TRBV24-1 TGTGCCACCAGTGATTTGCTAGACAATGAGCAGTTCTTC CATSDLLDNEQFF
TRBJ1-1 many TRBD1 TRBV24-1 TGTGCCACCAGTGATCCGGGACAGGGGGCTTTGAACACTGAAGCTTTCTTT CATSDPGQGALNTEAFF
TRBJ2-3 many NA TRBV12-3/TRBV12-4 TGTGCCAGCATGTTGTGGGGCAAGGCCCTGAGAGGTACGCAGTATTTT CASMLWGKALRGTQYF
TRBJ2-4 many TRBD2 TRBV12-3/TRBV12-4 TGTGCCAGCAGCCCCGGGACTAGCGGGAAAAACATTCAGTACTTC CASSPGTSGKNIQYF
TRBJ2-2 many TRBD1 TRBV6-1 TGTGCCAGCAGTCCGGACAGGGGCCGGCTTCTCCCCGGGGAGCTGTTTTTT CASSPDRGRLLPGELFF
TRBJ1-2 many NA TRBV20-1 TGCAGTGCTAGATTGGAATCTGGCTACACCTTC CSARLESGYTF
TRBJ1-1 NA NA TRBV5-4 TGTGCCAGCAGCTTCCCCAAGGGCGGCTCTACTGAAGCTTTCTTT CASSFPKGGSTEAFF
TRBJ2-3 many TRBD2 TRBV20-1 TGCAGTGCTCCCAAGACTAGCGGCACAGATACGCAGTATTTT CSAPKTSGTDTQYF
TRBJ2-1 many NA TRBV5-1 TGCGCCAGCAGCTTCTCCGGGGCCAGATACAATGAGCAGTTCTTC CASSFSGARYNEQFF
TRBJ2-3 many NA TRBV30 TGTGCCTGGTTGGGAGCCGGGAGTGCAGATACGCAGTATTTT CAWLGAGSADTQYF
TRBJ2-5 many NA TRBV7-9 TGTGCCAGCAGCTTAGGCCCTAGACGGAAGACCCAGTACTTC CASSLGPRRKTQYF
TRBJ2-1 many TRBD2 TRBV6-5 TGTGCCAGCAGCCGAACTAGCGGGCCTTACAATGAGCAGTTCTTC CASSRTSGPYNEQFF
TRBJ2-3 many TRBD2 TRBV20-1 TGCAGTGCCATTCAGCGGGAGGGCGGAGATACGCAGTATTTT CSAIQREGGDTQYF
TRBJ1-1 many NA TRBV3-1 TGTGCCAGCAGCCTCCGGACGGACCCTGAAGCTTTCTTT CASSLRTDPEAFF
TRBJ2-3 many NA TRBV19 TGTGCCAGTAGCCCAGACTTGAAAGTCACAGATACGCAGTATTTT CASSPDLKVTDTQYF
TRBJ1-1 many TRBD1 TRBV6-5 TGTGCCAGCTCTCGCCGGGACAGGGTTGAAGCTTTCTTT CASSRRDRVEAFF
TRBJ2-3 many NA TRBV12-3/TRBV12-4 TGTGCCAGCAGGTACGGGAGTGCGGATACGCAGTATTTT CASRYGSADTQYF
TRBJ2-3 many TRBD2 TRBV20-1 TGCAGTGCTAGAGAAGGGAGGGCCGGCACAGATACGCAGTATTTT CSAREGRAGTDTQYF
TRBJ2-3 many NA TRBV18 TGTGCCAGCTCACCACAGGAAGATACGCAGTATTTT CASSPQEDTQYF